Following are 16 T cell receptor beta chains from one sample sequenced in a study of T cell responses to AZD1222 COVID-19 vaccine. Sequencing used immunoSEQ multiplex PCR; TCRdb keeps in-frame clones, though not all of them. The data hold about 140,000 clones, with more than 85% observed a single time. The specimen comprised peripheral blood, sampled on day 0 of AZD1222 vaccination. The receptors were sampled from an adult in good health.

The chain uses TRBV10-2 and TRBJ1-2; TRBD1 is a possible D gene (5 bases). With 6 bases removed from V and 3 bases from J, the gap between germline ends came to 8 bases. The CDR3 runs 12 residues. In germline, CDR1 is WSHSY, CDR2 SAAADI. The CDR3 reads CASRRDDYGYTF. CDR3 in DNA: TGCGCCAGCAGACGGGACGACTATGGCTACACCTTC.

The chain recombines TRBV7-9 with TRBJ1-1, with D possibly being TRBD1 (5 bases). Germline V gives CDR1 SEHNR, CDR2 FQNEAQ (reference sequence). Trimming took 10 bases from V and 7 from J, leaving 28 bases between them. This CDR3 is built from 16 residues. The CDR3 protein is CATAWMGGTQYDEAFF. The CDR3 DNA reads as TGTGCCACCGCGTGGATGGGGGGGACCCAATATGATGAAGCTTTCTTT.

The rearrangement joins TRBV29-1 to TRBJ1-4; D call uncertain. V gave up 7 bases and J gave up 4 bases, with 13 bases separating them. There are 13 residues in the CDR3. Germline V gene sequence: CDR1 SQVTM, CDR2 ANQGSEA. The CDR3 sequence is CSALGSLNEKLFF. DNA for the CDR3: TGCAGCGCCTTAGGAAGCCTTAATGAAAAACTGTTTTTT.

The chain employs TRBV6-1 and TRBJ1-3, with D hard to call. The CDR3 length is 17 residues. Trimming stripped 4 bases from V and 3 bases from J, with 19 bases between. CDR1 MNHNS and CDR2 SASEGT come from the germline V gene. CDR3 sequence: CASSAKGEGSGGNTIYF. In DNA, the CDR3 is TGTGCCAGCAGTGCCAAGGGAGAGGGAAGCGGTGGAAACACCATATATTTT.

CDR3 region: CASSRDRYNQPQHF. The CDR3 coding sequence is TGTGCCAGCAGTAGGGACAGGTACAATCAGCCCCAGCATTTT. The V call is TRBV6-2 or TRBV6-3, the J call TRBJ1-5; 8 bases line up with TRBD1. Trimming at V came to 5 bases and at J to 3 bases, leaving 3 bases not matched to a gene. The CDR3 runs to 14 residues. Germline CDR1 is MNHEY and CDR2 is SVGEGT.

Here the CDR3 DNA reads TGTGCCAGCAGTGAAGCCAGCGGGGGTAGCACAGATACGCAGTATTTT. Encoded protein: CASSEASGGSTDTQYF. The chain couples TRBV6-1 to TRBJ2-3, with 8 bases identical to TRBD2. CDR3 length: 16 amino acids. CDR1 and CDR2 from the germline V gene are MNHNS and SASEGT. With 0 bases clipped from V and 0 bases from J, the junction kept 2 bases outside the gene matches.

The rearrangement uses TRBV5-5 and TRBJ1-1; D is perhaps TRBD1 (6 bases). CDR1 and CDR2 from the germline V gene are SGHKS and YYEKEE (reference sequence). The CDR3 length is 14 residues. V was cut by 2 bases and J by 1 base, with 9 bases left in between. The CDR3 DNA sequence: TGTGCCAGCAGCTTACAGGGTAGGAACACTGAAGCTTTCTTT. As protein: CASSLQGRNTEAFF.

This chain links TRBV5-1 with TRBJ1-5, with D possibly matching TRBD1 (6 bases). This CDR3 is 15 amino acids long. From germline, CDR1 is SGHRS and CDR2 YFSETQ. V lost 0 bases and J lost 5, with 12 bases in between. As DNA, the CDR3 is TGCGCCAGCAGCTTGGTCCCAGGGGACGATCAGCCCCAGCATTTT. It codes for CASSLVPGDDQPQHF.

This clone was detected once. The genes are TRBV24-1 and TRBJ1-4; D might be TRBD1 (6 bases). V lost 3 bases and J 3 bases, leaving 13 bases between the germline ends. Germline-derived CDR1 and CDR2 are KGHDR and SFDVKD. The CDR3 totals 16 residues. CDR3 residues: CATSDAKDSPNEKLFF. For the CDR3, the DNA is TGTGCCACCAGTGATGCTAAGGACAGCCCTAATGAAAAACTGTTTTTT.

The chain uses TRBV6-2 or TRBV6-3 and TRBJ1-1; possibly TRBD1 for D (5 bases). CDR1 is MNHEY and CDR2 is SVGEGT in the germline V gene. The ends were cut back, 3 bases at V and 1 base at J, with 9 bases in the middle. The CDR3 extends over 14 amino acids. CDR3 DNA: TGTGCCAGCAGTTATGGGGCGGAGAACACTGAAGCTTTCTTT. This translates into CASSYGAENTEAFF.

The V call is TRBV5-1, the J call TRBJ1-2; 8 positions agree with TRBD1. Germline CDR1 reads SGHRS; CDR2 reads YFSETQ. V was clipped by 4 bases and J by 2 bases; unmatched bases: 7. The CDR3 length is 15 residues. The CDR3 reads CASSISGQENYGYTF. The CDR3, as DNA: TGCGCCAGCAGCATCTCGGGACAGGAGAACTATGGCTACACCTTC. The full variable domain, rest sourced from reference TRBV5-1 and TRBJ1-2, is KAGVTQTPRYLIKTRGQQVTLSCSPISGHRSVSWYQQTPGQGLQFLFEYFSETQRNKGNFPGRFSGRQFSNSRSEMNVSTLELGDSALYLCASSISGQENYGYTFGSGTRLTVV.

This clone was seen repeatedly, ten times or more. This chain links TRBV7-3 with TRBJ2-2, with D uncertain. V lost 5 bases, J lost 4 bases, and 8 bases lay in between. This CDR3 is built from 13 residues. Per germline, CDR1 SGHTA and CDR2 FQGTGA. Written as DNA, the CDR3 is TGTGCCAGCAGCCTACAGCCCACCGGGGAGCTGTTTTTT. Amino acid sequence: CASSLQPTGELFF. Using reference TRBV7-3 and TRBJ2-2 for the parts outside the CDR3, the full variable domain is GAGVSQTPSNKVTEKGKYVELRCDPISGHTALYWYRQSLGQGPEFLIYFQGTGAADDSGLPNDRFFAVRPEGSVSTLKIQRTERGDSAVYLCASSLQPTGELFFGEGSRLTVL.

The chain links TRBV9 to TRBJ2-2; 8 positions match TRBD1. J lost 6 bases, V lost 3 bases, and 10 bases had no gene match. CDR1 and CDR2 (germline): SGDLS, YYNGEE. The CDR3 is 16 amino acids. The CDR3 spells CASSAPRTGSPGELFF. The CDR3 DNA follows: TGTGCCAGCAGCGCACCTCGGACAGGGTCTCCCGGGGAGCTGTTTTTT.

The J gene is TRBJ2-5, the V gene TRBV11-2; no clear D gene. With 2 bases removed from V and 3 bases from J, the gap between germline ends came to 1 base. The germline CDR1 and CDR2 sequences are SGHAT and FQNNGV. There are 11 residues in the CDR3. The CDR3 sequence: CASSLKETQYF. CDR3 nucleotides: TGTGCCAGCAGCTTAAAAGAGACCCAGTACTTC.

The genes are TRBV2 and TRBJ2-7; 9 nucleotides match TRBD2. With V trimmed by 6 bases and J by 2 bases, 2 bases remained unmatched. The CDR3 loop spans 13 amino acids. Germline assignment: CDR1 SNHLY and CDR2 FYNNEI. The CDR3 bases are TGTGCCAGCAGACTAGCGGGCACCTACGAGCAGTACTTC. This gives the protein CASRLAGTYEQYF.

CDR3 sequence (DNA): TGTGCCAGCTCACCTTTCTCACGGGGAGGCTACGAGCAGTACTTC. Translating gives CASSPFSRGGYEQYF. V is TRBV18 and J is TRBJ2-7; D perhaps matches TRBD2 (6 bases). Looked up from germline, CDR1 is KGHSH and CDR2 is LQKENI. The CDR3 runs to 15 residues. Trimming removed 3 bases from V and 3 bases from J, with 15 bases in between.